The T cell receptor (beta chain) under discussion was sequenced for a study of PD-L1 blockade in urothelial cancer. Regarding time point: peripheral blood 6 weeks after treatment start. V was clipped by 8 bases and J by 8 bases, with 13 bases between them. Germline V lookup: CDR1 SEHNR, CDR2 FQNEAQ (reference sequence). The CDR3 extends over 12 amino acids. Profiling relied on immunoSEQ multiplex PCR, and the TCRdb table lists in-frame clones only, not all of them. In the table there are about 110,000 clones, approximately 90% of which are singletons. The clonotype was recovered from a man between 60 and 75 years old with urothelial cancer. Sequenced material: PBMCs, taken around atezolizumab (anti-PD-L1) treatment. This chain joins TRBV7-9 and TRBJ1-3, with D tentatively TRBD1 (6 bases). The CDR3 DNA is TGTGCCAGCTCTAACAGGGTAGACACCATATATTTT. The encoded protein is CASSNRVDTIYF.